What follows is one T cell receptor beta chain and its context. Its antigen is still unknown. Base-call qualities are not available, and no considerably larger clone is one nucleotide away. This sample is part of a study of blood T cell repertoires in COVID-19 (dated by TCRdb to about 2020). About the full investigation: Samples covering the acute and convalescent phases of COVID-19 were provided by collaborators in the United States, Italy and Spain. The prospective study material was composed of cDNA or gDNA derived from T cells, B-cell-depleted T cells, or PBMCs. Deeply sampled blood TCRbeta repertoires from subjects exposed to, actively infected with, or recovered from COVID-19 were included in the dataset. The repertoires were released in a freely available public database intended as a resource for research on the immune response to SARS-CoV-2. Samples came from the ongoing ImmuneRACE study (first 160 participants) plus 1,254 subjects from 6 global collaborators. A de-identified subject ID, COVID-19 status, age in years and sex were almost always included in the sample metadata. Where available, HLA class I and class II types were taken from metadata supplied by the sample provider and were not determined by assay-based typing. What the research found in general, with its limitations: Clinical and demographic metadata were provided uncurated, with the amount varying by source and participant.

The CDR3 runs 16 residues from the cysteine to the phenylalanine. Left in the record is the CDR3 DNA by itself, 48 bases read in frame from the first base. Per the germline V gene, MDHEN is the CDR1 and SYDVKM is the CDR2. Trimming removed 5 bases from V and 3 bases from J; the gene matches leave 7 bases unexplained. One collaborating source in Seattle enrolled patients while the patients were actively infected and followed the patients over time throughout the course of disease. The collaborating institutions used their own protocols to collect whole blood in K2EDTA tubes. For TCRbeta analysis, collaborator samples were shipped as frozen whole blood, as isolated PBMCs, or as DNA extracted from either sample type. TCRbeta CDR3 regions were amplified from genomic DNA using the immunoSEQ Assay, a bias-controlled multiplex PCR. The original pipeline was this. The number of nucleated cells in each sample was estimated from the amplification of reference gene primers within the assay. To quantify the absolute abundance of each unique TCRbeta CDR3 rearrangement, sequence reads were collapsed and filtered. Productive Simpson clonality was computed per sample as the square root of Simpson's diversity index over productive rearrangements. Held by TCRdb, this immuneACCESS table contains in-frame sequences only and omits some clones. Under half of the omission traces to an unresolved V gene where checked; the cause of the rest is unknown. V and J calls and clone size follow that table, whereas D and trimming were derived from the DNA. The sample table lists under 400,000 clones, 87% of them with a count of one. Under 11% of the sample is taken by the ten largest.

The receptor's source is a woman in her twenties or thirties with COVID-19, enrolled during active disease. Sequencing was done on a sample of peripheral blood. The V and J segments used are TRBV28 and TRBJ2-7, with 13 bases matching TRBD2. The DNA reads TGTGCCAGCAGTCCGCGACTAGCGGGGGGTTTCTACGAGCAGTACTTC. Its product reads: CASSPRLAGGFYEQYF.